This T cell receptor (beta chain) derives from a study of cytomegalovirus exposure and HLA in healthy donors. It was with 60 Vbeta and 13 Jbeta primers that the PCR ran. The data were produced by immunoSEQ multiplex PCR, yet TCRdb's version contains in-frame clones alone and is incomplete. The data show fewer than 200,000 clones, with about 65% seen just once and less than 1.6% held by the top ten. The germline V and J ends were trimmed by 3 bases and 6 bases, with 14 bases remaining between them. Per germline, CDR1 SQVTM and CDR2 ANQGSEA. This CDR3 is 13 amino acids long. About this clone: The antigen is unknown.

Study-level findings and limits: The investigators catalogued about 170 TCR beta chains as cytomegalovirus-associated.

The chain links TRBV29-1 to TRBJ1-2, with D uncertain. The sample consisted of PBMCs. The origin of this receptor is a girl between 5 and 17 years old in good health and CMV-seronegative. In DNA, the CDR3 is TGCAGCGTTGACGCCCCGGGAGGGAATGGCTACACCTTC. Protein sequence: CSVDAPGGNGYTF.